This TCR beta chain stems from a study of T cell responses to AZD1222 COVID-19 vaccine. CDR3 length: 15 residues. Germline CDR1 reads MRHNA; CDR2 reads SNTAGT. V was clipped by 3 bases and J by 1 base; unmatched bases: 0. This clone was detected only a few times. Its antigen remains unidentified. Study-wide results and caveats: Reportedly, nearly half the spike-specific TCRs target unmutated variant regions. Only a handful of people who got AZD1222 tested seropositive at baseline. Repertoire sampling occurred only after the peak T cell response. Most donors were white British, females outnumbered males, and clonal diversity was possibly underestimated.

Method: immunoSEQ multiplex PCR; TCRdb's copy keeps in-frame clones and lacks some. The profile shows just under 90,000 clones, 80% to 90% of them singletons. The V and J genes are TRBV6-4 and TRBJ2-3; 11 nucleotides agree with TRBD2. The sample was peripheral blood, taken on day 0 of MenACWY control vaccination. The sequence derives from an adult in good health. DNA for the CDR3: TGTGCCAGCAGTGAGACTAGCGGGGGCACAGATACGCAGTATTTT. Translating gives CASSETSGGTDTQYF.